These 11 T cell receptor beta chains were sequenced from one sample in a study of T cells in tumors after PD-1 blockade. Here immunoSEQ multiplex PCR was the method, and the copy in TCRdb shows in-frame clones only, minus some. The sample consists of over 30,000 clones, 78% of them appearing once. The sequencing here drew on PBMCs, taken before anti-PD-1 treatment. Every receptor here comes from a human donor with basal cell carcinoma.

The J gene is TRBJ1-1, the V gene TRBV12-3 or TRBV12-4; D remains unclear. This CDR3 comprises 12 residues. The V end was cut by 6 bases, the J end by 2 bases, with 7 bases between. The CDR3: CASSRTNTEAFF. The CDR3 DNA reads as TGTGCCAGCAGCCGGACTAACACTGAAGCTTTCTTT.

This chain joins TRBV14 and TRBJ1-6; 8 nucleotides align to TRBD1. CDR3 length: 15 residues. Germline trimming cut 4 bases from V and 9 bases from J; bases unmatched to any gene: 8. CDR1 SGHDN and CDR2 FVKESK come from the germline V gene. The CDR3 sequence: CASSREWQGASPLHF. The CDR3 nucleotides are TGTGCCAGCAGCCGAGAGTGGCAGGGGGCTTCACCCCTCCACTTT.

The chain couples TRBV18 to TRBJ2-7; D ambiguous. Germline V gene sequence: CDR1 KGHSH, CDR2 LQKENI. The CDR3 is 14 residues long. The V end lost 0 bases, the J end lost 1 base, and 7 bases lay between the germline ends. The CDR3 sequence: CASSPPVLSYEQYF. Written as DNA, the CDR3 is TGTGCCAGCTCACCACCGGTGTTATCCTACGAGCAGTACTTC.

In its sample, this clone was seen once. This sequence joins TRBV25-1 and TRBJ1-5; D is ambiguous. The CDR3 is 15 residues long. V was cut by 2 bases and J by 0 bases, with 8 bases left in between. The germline gives CDR1 MGHDK, CDR2 SYGVNS. The CDR3 here is CASSEGRHSNQPQHF. The CDR3, as DNA: TGTGCCAGCAGTGAAGGAAGACATAGCAATCAGCCCCAGCATTTT. The full variable domain, its missing parts supplied by reference TRBV25-1 and TRBJ1-5, is EADIYQTPRYLVIGTGKKITLECSQTMGHDKMYWYQQDPGMELHLIHYSYGVNSTEKGDLSSESTVSRIRTEHFPLTLESARPSHTSQYLCASSEGRHSNQPQHFGDGTRLSIL.

This chain joins TRBV5-8 and TRBJ2-3; D unresolved. Deletions cut 1 base from V and 0 bases from J, with 3 bases between. The CDR3 runs 13 residues. In germline, CDR1 is SGHTS, CDR2 YDEGEE. The CDR3 region is CASSLRSTDTQYF. Here the CDR3 DNA reads TGTGCCAGCAGCTTGCGCAGCACAGATACGCAGTATTTT. Supplemented by reference TRBV5-8 and TRBJ2-3, the full variable domain reads EAGVTQSPTHLIKTRGQQATLRCSPISGHTSVYWYQQALGLGLQFLLWYDEGEERNRGNFPPRFSGRQFPNYSSELNVNALELEDSALYLCASSLRSTDTQYFGPGTRLTVL.

J is TRBJ1-6 and V is TRBV27, with D unresolved. The V gene's germline CDR1 is MNHEY and CDR2 SMNVEV (reference sequence). V lost 5 bases, J lost 11 bases, and 19 bases lay in between. There are 15 residues in the CDR3. The CDR3 is CASSTLRAPLTPLHF. The CDR3 coding sequence is TGTGCCAGCAGTACCCTCCGGGCCCCCCTGACACCCCTCCACTTT.

This chain uses TRBV7-2 with TRBJ2-3, with D maybe TRBD1 (6 bases). The CDR3 covers 14 residues. Germline assignment: CDR1 SGHTA and CDR2 FQGNSA. The germline V and J ends were trimmed by 5 bases and 5 bases, with 14 bases remaining between them. The CDR3 sequence is CASSAQGDIDTQYF. DNA of the CDR3: TGTGCCAGCAGCGCACAAGGGGACATAGATACGCAGTATTTT. The full variable domain, rest sourced from reference TRBV7-2 and TRBJ2-3, is GAGVSQSPSNKVTEKGKDVELRCDPISGHTALYWYRQSLGQGLEFLIYFQGNSAPDKSGLPSDRFSAERTGGSVSTLTIQRTQQEDSAVYLCASSAQGDIDTQYFGPGTRLTVL.

This clone appeared a few times. V and J are TRBV11-3 and TRBJ1-6; 8 positions match TRBD1. Germline V lookup: CDR1 SGHNT, CDR2 YENEEA. V shed 5 bases, J shed 8 bases, and the junction held 8 bases outside the gene matches. The CDR3 covers 15 residues. CDR3 amino acids: CASSQRTGRDSPLHF. The CDR3 DNA reads as TGTGCCAGCAGCCAACGGACAGGGCGCGATTCACCCCTCCACTTT.

V and J are TRBV12-3 or TRBV12-4 and TRBJ1-3; no clear D. Trimming took off 0 bases at V and 11 bases at J, with 8 bases between the two ends. The CDR3 is 12 residues long. The CDR3 is CASSLARGSIYF. CDR3 sequence (DNA): TGTGCCAGCAGTTTAGCGCGTGGGTCCATATATTTT.

This chain connects TRBV7-2 to TRBJ2-3; 11 bases map to TRBD2. The junction had 6 bases not matched to a gene; V was cut back by 6 bases and J by 7 bases. The CDR3 extends over 14 amino acids. Germline V gene sequence: CDR1 SGHTA, CDR2 FQGNSA. The DNA for the CDR3 is TGTGCCAGCAGGGTAGCGGGGGGGCTAAATACGCAGTATTTT. Amino acid sequence: CASRVAGGLNTQYF.

This clone was seen once. V gene TRBV18 combines with J gene TRBJ2-1, with D perhaps TRBD2 (5 bases). The CDR3 is 17 residues long. In germline, CDR1 is KGHSH, CDR2 LQKENI. The germline V and J ends were trimmed by 3 bases and 0 bases, with 15 bases remaining between them. The CDR3 sequence: CASSPQSGLSSYNEQFF. The CDR3 nucleotides read TGTGCCAGCTCACCCCAGAGCGGCCTCAGCTCCTACAATGAGCAGTTCTTC.